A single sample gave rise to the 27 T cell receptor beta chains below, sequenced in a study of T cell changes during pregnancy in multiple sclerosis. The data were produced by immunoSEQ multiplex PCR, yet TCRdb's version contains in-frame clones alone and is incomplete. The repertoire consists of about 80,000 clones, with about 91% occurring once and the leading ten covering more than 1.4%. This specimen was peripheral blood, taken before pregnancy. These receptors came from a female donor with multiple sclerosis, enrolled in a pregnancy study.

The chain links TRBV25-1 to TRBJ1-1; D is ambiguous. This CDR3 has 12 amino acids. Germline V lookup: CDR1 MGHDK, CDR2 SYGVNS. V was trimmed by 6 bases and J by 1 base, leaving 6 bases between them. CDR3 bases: TGTGCCAGCAGGGCCGCGAACACTGAAGCTTTCTTT. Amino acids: CASRAANTEAFF.

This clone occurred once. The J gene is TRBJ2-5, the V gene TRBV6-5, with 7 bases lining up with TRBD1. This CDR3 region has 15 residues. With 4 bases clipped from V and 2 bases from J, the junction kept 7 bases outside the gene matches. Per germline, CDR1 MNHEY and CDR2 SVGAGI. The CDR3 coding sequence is TGTGCCAGCAGTTGGGGGACAGACCGTCAAGAGACCCAGTACTTC. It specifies CASSWGTDRQETQYF.

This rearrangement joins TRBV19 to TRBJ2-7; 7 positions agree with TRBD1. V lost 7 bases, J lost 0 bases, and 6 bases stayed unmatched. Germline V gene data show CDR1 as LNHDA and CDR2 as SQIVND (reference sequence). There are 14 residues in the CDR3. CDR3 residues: CASKQGISSYEQYF. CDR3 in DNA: TGTGCCAGTAAACAGGGGATCAGCTCCTACGAGCAGTACTTC.

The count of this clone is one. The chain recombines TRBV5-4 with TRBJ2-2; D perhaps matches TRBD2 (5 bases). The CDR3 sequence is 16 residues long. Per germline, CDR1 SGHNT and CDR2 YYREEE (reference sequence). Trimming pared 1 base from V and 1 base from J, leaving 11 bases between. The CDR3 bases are TGTGCCAGCAGCTTGCCACATGGGAGGAACACCGGGGAGCTGTTTTTT. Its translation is CASSLPHGRNTGELFF.

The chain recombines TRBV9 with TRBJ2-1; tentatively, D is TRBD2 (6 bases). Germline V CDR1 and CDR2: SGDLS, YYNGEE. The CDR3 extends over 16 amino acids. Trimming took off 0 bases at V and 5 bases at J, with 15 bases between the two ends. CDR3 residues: CASSVGLLALHNEQFF. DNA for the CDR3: TGTGCCAGCAGCGTAGGTTTGCTAGCGCTACACAATGAGCAGTTCTTC.

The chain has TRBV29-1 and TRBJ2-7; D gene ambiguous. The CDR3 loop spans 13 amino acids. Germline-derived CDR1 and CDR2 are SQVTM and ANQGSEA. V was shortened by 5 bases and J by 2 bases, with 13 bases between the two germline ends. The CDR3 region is CSVFTRHPYEQYF. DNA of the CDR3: TGCAGCGTTTTCACGCGGCACCCCTACGAGCAGTACTTC.

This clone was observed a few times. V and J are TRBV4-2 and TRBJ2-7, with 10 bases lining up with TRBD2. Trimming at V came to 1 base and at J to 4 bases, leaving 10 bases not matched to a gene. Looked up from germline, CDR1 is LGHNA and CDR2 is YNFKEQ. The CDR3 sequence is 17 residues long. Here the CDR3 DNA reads TGTGCCAGCAGCCAAGTGTTAGACCTAGCGGGAGTTTACGAGCAGTACTTC. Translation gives CASSQVLDLAGVYEQYF.

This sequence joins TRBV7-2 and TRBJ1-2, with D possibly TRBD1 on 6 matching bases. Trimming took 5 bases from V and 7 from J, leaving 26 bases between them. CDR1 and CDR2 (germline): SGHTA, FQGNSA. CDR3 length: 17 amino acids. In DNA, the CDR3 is TGTGCCAGCAGCCCTAACGGACAGAGAAGATGGGACCTTGGCTACACCTTC. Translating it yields CASSPNGQRRWDLGYTF.

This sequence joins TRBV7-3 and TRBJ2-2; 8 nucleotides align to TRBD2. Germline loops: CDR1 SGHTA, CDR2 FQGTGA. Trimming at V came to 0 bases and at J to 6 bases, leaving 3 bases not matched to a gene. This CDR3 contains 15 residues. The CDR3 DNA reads TGTGCCAGCAGCTTAACAGCGGGGGCCCCCGGGGAGCTGTTTTTT. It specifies CASSLTAGAPGELFF.

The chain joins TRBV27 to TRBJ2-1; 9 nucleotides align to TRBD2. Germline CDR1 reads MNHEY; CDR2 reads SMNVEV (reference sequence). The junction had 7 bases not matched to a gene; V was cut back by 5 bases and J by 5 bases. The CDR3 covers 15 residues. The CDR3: CASSRLTSGDNEQFF. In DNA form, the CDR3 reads TGTGCCAGCAGTAGGTTGACTAGCGGCGACAATGAGCAGTTCTTC.

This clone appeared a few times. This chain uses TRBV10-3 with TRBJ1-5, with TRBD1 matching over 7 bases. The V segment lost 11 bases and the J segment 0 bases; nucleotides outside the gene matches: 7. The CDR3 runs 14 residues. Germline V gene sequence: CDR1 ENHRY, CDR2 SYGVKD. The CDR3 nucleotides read TGTGCCTCCGGGACAGCGGATAGCAATCAGCCCCAGCATTTT. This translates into CASGTADSNQPQHF.

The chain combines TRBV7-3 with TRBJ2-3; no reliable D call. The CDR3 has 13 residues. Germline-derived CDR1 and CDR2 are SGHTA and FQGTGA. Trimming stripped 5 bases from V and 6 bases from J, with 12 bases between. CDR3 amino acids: CASSLDIGDTQYF. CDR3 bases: TGTGCCAGCAGCCTAGATATAGGCGATACGCAGTATTTT.

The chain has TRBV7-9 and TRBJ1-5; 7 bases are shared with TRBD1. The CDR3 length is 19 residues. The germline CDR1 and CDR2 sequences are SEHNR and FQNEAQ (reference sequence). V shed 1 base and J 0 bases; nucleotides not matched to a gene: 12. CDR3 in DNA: TGTGCCAGCAGCTTAGGGTTAGGACAGGCTCAATATAGCAATCAGCCCCAGCATTTT. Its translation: CASSLGLGQAQYSNQPQHF. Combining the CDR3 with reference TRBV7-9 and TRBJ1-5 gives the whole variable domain DTGVSQNPRHKITKRGQNVTFRCDPISEHNRLYWYRQTLGQGPEFLTYFQNEAQLEKSRLLSDRFSAERPKGSFSTLEIQRTEQGDSAMYLCASSLGLGQAQYSNQPQHFGDGTRLSIL.

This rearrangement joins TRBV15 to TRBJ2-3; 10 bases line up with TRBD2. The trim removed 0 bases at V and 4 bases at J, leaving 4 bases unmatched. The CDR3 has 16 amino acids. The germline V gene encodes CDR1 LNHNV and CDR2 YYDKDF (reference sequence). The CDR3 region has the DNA TGTGCCACCAGCAGAGAACCTAGCGGGGGTGCAGATACGCAGTATTTT. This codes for CATSREPSGGADTQYF.

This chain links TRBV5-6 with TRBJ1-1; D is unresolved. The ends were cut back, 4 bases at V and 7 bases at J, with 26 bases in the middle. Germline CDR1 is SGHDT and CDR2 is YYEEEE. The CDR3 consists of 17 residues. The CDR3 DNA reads TGTGCCAGCAGCCGGGAGGGCGGGATAGCTGAGTTCCTTGAAGCTTTCTTT. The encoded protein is CASSREGGIAEFLEAFF.

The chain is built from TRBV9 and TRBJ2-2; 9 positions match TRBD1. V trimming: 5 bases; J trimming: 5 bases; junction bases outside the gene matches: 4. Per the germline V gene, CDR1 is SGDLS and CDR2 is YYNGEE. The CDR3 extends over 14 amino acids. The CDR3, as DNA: TGTGCCAGCAGGCCCGGACAGGGGACCGGGGAGCTGTTTTTT. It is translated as CASRPGQGTGELFF.

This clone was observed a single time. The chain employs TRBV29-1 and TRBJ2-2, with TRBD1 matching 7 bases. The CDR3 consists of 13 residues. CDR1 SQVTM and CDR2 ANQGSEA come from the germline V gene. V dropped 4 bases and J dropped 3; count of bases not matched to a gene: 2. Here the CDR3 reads CSVGQGDTGELFF. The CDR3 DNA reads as TGCAGCGTTGGACAGGGTGACACCGGGGAGCTGTTTTTT.

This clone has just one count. The chain's CDR3 is CASSLQRLAATYEQYF. CDR3 nucleotides: TGTGCCAGCAGTCTCCAACGACTAGCGGCCACCTACGAGCAGTACTTC. The chain is built from TRBV6-6 and TRBJ2-7, with 9 positions matching TRBD2. Per the germline V gene, CDR1 is MNHNY and CDR2 is SVGAGI (reference sequence). V lost 5 bases, J lost 2 bases, and 10 bases stayed unmatched. The CDR3 sequence is 16 residues long.

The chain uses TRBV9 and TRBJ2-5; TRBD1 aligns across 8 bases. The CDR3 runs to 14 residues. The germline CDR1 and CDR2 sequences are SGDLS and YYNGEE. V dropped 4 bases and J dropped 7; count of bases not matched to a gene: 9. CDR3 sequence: CASSPNSGGGTQYF. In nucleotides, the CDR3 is TGTGCCAGCAGCCCGAACTCAGGGGGCGGGACCCAGTACTTC.

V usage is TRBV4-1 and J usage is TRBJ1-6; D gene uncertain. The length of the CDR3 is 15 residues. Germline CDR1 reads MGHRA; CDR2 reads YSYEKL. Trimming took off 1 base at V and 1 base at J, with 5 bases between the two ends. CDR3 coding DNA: TGCGCCAGCAGCCAAGGAGGGTCCTATAATTCACCCCTCCACTTT. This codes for CASSQGGSYNSPLHF.

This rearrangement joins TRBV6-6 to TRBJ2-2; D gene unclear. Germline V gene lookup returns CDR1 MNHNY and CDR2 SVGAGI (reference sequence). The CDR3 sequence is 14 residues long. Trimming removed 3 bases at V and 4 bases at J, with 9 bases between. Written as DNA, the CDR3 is TGTGCCAGCAGTTATCACACCCGCACCGGGGAGCTGTTTTTT. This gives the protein CASSYHTRTGELFF.

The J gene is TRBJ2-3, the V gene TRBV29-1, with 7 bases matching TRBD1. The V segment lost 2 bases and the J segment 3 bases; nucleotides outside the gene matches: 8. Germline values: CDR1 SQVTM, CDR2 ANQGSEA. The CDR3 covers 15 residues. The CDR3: CSVEPTGSVTDTQYF. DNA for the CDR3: TGCAGCGTTGAACCGACAGGGTCGGTGACAGATACGCAGTATTTT.

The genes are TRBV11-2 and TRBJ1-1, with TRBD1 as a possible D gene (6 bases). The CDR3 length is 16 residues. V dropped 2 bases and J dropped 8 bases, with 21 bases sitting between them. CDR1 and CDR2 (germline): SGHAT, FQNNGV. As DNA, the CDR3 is TGTGCCAGCAGCTTATGGGAAAGGGGGACCTTTTGGGAAGCTTTCTTT. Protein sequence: CASSLWERGTFWEAFF.

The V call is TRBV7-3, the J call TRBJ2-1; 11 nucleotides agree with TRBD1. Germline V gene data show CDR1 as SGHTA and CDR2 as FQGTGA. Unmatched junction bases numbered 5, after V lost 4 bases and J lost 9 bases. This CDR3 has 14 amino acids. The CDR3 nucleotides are TGTGCCAGCAGCTCACCGGGACAGGGGGGTGAGCAGTTCTTC. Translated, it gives CASSSPGQGGEQFF.

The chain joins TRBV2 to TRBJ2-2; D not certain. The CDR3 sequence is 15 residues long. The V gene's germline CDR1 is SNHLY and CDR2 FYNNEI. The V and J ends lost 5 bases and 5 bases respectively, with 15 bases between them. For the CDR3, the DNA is TGTGCCAGCAGTCAAAACCTACCAACTACCGGGGAGCTGTTTTTT. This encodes CASSQNLPTTGELFF.

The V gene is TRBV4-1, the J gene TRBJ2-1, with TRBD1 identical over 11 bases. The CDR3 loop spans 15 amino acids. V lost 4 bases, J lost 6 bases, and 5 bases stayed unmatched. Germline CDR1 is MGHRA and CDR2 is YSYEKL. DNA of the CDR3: TGCGCCAGCAGCCCAGGACAGGGGGCTCCCAATGAGCAGTTCTTC. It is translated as CASSPGQGAPNEQFF.

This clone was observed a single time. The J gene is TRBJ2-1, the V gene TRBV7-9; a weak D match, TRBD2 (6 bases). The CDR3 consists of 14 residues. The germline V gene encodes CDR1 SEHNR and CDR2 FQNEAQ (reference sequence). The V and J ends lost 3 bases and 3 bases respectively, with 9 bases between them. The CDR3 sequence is CASSFVGGYNEQFF. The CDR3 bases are TGTGCCAGCAGCTTTGTGGGGGGCTACAATGAGCAGTTCTTC.